The next 8 T cell receptor beta chains were all read from a single sample in a study of technical replicates of blood from a handful of donors. Data came from immunoSEQ multiplex PCR; TCRdb stores just in-frame clones and leaves some out. The data contain around 80,000 clones, 90% to 98% of them singletons. The source material was T cells isolated from PBMCs. Receptors were obtained from a human donor in good health.

V usage is TRBV9 and J usage is TRBJ2-1, with a possible D match to TRBD2 (5 bases). V gave up 4 bases and J gave up 4 bases, with 24 bases separating them. CDR1 SGDLS and CDR2 YYNGEE come from the germline V gene. The CDR3 sequence is 18 residues long. The CDR3 here is CASSPIKRPSRTYNEQFF. For the CDR3, the DNA is TGTGCCAGCAGCCCAATTAAACGACCGTCGAGGACTTACAATGAGCAGTTCTTC.

The chain has TRBV5-1 and TRBJ1-1; perhaps TRBD1 as D (6 bases). V shed 8 bases and J shed 1 base, with 12 bases lying between them. The CDR3 spans 13 residues. Germline values: CDR1 SGHRS, CDR2 YFSETQ. CDR3 protein: CASQGLGNTEAFF. In DNA, the CDR3 is TGCGCCAGTCAGGGGCTCGGGAACACTGAAGCTTTCTTT. The full variable domain, in which reference TRBV5-1 and TRBJ1-1 provide the parts outside the CDR3, is KAGVTQTPRYLIKTRGQQVTLSCSPISGHRSVSWYQQTPGQGLQFLFEYFSETQRNKGNFPGRFSGRQFSNSRSEMNVSTLELGDSALYLCASQGLGNTEAFFGQGTRLTVV.

This clone was found once. The V and J genes are TRBV10-3 and TRBJ2-7; TRBD1 agrees at 12 bases. V trimming: 8 bases; J trimming: 4 bases; junction bases outside the gene matches: 12. Per germline, CDR1 ENHRY and CDR2 SYGVKD. The CDR3 consists of 16 residues. The CDR3 sequence: CAIGRPGQGAGYEQYF. In nucleotides, the CDR3 is TGTGCCATCGGGAGGCCGGGACAGGGGGCAGGGTACGAGCAGTACTTC.

J is TRBJ2-5 and V is TRBV6-6; D gene ambiguous. The CDR3 runs to 11 residues. Trimming took off 4 bases at V and 10 bases at J, with 10 bases between the two ends. Looked up from germline, CDR1 is MNHNY and CDR2 is SVGAGI (reference sequence). CDR3 nucleotides: TGTGCCAGCAGTTCCGGCCTAGACCAGTACTTC. This gives the protein CASSSGLDQYF.

The table lists this clone with a few counts. The chain joins TRBV9 to TRBJ1-1; TRBD1 is a possible D gene (5 bases). Looked up from germline, CDR1 is SGDLS and CDR2 is YYNGEE. CDR3 length: 17 amino acids. V was pared by 3 bases and J by 4 bases, with 22 bases between. The CDR3 nucleotides read TGTGCCAGCAGCGACACCTTCGGGGGGAGAAGAGGCACTGAAGCTTTCTTT. Residues: CASSDTFGGRRGTEAFF.

The chain employs TRBV9 and TRBJ2-1, with 7 bases aligning to TRBD2. Looked up from germline, CDR1 is SGDLS and CDR2 is YYNGEE. The CDR3 spans 15 residues. Unmatched junction bases numbered 6, after V lost 6 bases and J lost 0 bases. In nucleotides, the CDR3 is TGTGCCAGCACCAGCGGGGCGAGCTCCTACAATGAGCAGTTCTTC. It yields the protein CASTSGASSYNEQFF. Full variable domain (rest looked up from reference TRBV9 and TRBJ2-1): DSGVTQTPKHLITATGQRVTLRCSPRSGDLSVYWYQQSLDQGLQFLIQYYNGEERAKGNILERFSAQQFPDLHSELNLSSLELGDSALYFCASTSGASSYNEQFFGPGTRLTVL.

This rearrangement joins TRBV5-1 to TRBJ2-7; perhaps TRBD2 as D (6 bases). Germline CDR1 and CDR2: SGHRS and YFSETQ. The ends were cut back, 3 bases at V and 0 bases at J, with 13 bases in the middle. The CDR3 has 15 residues. CDR3 in amino acids: CASSSASGYSYEQYF. CDR3 nucleotide sequence: TGCGCCAGCAGCTCGGCGAGCGGGTACTCCTACGAGCAGTACTTC.

V and J are TRBV7-2 and TRBJ2-7, with 8 bases matching TRBD2. Per germline, CDR1 SGHTA and CDR2 FQGNSA. The CDR3 contains 14 residues. The V and J ends lost 0 bases and 4 bases, in that order; junction bases with no gene match: 2. This CDR3 is CASSLASGAYEQYF. The CDR3, as DNA: TGTGCCAGCAGCTTAGCTAGCGGGGCTTACGAGCAGTACTTC.